The rows below give T cell receptor beta chains drawn from one sample of a study of blood T cell repertoires in COVID-19. TCRdb keeps only in-frame clones here, not all; method: immunoSEQ multiplex PCR. Of approximately 70,000 clones listed, approximately 82% are singletons. Sequencing was done on a sample of peripheral blood. The receptor source for this set is a woman aged 80 or older with acute or convalescent COVID-19. Both conserved end residues are part of each CDR3. D genes are given only for firm matches. Clone size is stated in some rows and not others, as once, few, many or a class when expanded.

v_gene,j_gene,abundance,d_gene,CDR3aa,CDR3nt
TRBV29-1,TRBJ2-7,NA,TRBD1,CSVGQGSYEQYF,TGCAGCGTAGGACAGGGTTCCTACGAGCAGTACTTC
TRBV6-5,TRBJ2-1,few,TRBD2,CASSYSGLAGSNEQFF,TGTGCCAGCAGTTACTCAGGACTAGCGGGGTCAAATGAGCAGTTCTTC
TRBV24-1,TRBJ2-1,NA,TRBD2,CATSGTGGGNEQFF,TGTGCCACCAGCGGGACCGGGGGGGGGAATGAGCAGTTCTTC
TRBV6-6,TRBJ1-6,NA,TRBD1,CASNADRSNSPLHF,TGTGCCAGCAACGCGGACAGGTCGAATTCACCCCTCCACTTT
TRBV6-5,TRBJ2-3,few,TRBD2,CASSYLAGRFDTQYF,TGTGCCAGCAGTTACCTAGCGGGGAGGTTTGATACGCAGTATTTT
TRBV3-1/TRBV3-2,TRBJ2-1,NA,TRBD2,CASSQERNSGGVSEQFF,TGTGCCAGCAGCCAAGAAAGGAATAGCGGGGGGGTTAGTGAGCAGTTCTTC
TRBV15,TRBJ2-7,NA,TRBD1,CATSRARDRGALEQYF,TGTGCCACCAGCAGAGCTAGGGACAGGGGTGCCCTCGAGCAGTACTTC
TRBV6-1,TRBJ1-2,NA,NA,CASSEARGGYTF,TGTGCCAGCAGTGAAGCTCGGGGTGGCTACACCTTC
TRBV27,TRBJ1-5,few,NA,CASSSGGAGQPQHF,TGTGCCAGCAGTTCCGGGGGGGCGGGTCAGCCCCAGCATTTT
TRBV6-5,TRBJ1-3,NA,NA,CASSTTDRGNTIYF,TGTGCCAGCAGTACTACGGACAGAGGAAACACCATATATTTT
TRBV10-2,TRBJ2-5,NA,TRBD2,CASSLAGGQETQYF,TGCGCCAGCAGTCTAGCGGGGGGACAAGAGACCCAGTACTTC
TRBV5-8,TRBJ2-2,NA,TRBD1,CASSSRDRGETGELFF,TGTGCCAGCAGCTCCAGGGACAGGGGAGAAACCGGGGAGCTGTTTTTT
TRBV20-1,TRBJ1-2,NA,NA,CSASLGGVYNGYTF,TGCAGTGCTAGTCTCGGGGGGGTCTATAATGGCTACACCTTC
TRBV7-9,TRBJ1-1,few,TRBD1,CASSFYTGANTEAFF,TGTGCCAGCAGCTTTTATACAGGGGCGAACACTGAAGCTTTCTTT
TRBV12-5,TRBJ2-7,NA,TRBD1,CASSPGTGPYEQYF,TGTGCTAGCAGCCCCGGGACAGGGCCCTACGAGCAGTACTTC
TRBV9,TRBJ1-1,NA,NA,CASSYNRELMNTEAFF,TGTGCCAGCAGCTATAACAGGGAACTAATGAACACTGAAGCTTTCTTT
TRBV7-2,TRBJ1-2,once,TRBD1,CASSLRPRTGQANYGYTF,TGTGCCAGCAGCTTACGTCCTAGGACAGGGCAAGCTAACTATGGCTACACCTTC
TRBV7-8,TRBJ2-3,NA,TRBD2,CASSLVAGWDTDTQYF,TGTGCCAGCAGCTTAGTAGCGGGGTGGGACACAGATACGCAGTATTTT
TRBV7-6,TRBJ1-6,NA,TRBD1,CASSSDRGDSPLHF,TGTGCCAGCAGCTCAGACAGGGGCGATTCACCCCTCCACTTT
TRBV24-1,TRBJ2-1,NA,TRBD2,CATSGRGATYNEQFF,TGTGCCACCAGTGGGCGGGGGGCCACCTACAATGAGCAGTTCTTC
TRBV5-4,TRBJ1-2,few,TRBD1,CASSLDREYYGYTF,TGTGCCAGCAGCCTAGACAGGGAGTACTATGGCTACACCTTC
TRBV18,TRBJ1-4,NA,TRBD1,CASSPGRGRTATNEKLFF,TGTGCCAGCTCACCAGGCAGGGGGCGGACAGCAACTAATGAAAAACTGTTTTTT
TRBV10-1,TRBJ2-3,NA,NA,CASSDSRGPSTDTQYF,TGCGCCAGCAGTGACTCGCGGGGGCCTAGCACAGATACGCAGTATTTT
TRBV6-4,TRBJ1-2,few,TRBD1,CASSQETGGGGYTF,TGTGCCAGCAGTCAAGAGACAGGGGGCGGTGGCTACACCTTC
TRBV7-9,TRBJ2-7,NA,TRBD1,CASSLSPGQGDEQYF,TGTGCCAGCAGCTTAAGCCCGGGACAGGGAGACGAGCAGTACTTC